These 30 T cell receptor beta chains were all obtained from the same sample, sequenced in a study of T cells expressing NK-cell markers. With the 5' RACE reads reprocessed, TCRdb shows one record per CDR3 protein and no DNA. Its table records 550,000 to 600,000 distinct CDR3 sequences. Material for sequencing was blood T cells: a sorted CD56 or NKG2C T cell subset, CD4+ or CD8+ T cells, or bulk PBMC T cells (not recorded which). The receptor set was obtained from a man younger than 35 in good health.

The gene calls are TRBV6-5 and TRBJ1-6; the D gene TCRdb calls, TRBD1, cannot be checked with no DNA. The germline gives CDR1 MNHEY, CDR2 SVGAGI. There are 15 residues in the CDR3. CDR3: CASSYTGEVNSPLHF.

The chain combines TRBV12-3 or TRBV12-4 with TRBJ2-3; TCRdb's D gene call, TRBD2, goes unchecked for lack of DNA. CDR3 length: 19 residues. CDR3 protein: CASSYQSKREGLSTDTQYF.

The chain carries TRBV29-1 and TRBJ2-2; the D gene TCRdb calls, TRBD1, cannot be checked with no DNA. This CDR3 region has 16 residues. From germline, CDR1 is SQVTM and CDR2 ANQGSEA. Here the CDR3 reads CDPGVPGQGVTGELFF.

V is TRBV10-3 and J is TRBJ2-3; TCRdb names TRBD1, which stays unverified in the absence of DNA. This CDR3 is 13 amino acids long. The germline V gene encodes CDR1 ENHRY and CDR2 SYGVKD. The CDR3 spells CATRDRETDTQYF.

The chain joins TRBV6-5 to TRBJ1-1; TCRdb proposes TRBD1, but this gene call is untestable without DNA. The germline CDR1 and CDR2 sequences are MNHEY and SVGAGI. CDR3 size: 15 residues. CDR3 amino acids: CASSYSPGQRTEAFF.

The J gene is TRBJ2-1, the V gene TRBV20-1. Per the germline V gene, CDR1 is DFQATT and CDR2 is SNEGSKA (reference sequence). The length of the CDR3 is 13 residues. This CDR3 reads CSATQAVYNEQFF.

The rearrangement links TRBV28 to TRBJ2-7; as DNA is missing, the TRBD1 call by TCRdb cannot be tested. The CDR3 is made up of 11 amino acids. Germline CDR1 reads MDHEN; CDR2 reads SYDVKM. The CDR3 spells CAGDRTYEQYF. The full variable domain, with the rest looked up from reference TRBV28 and TRBJ2-7, is DVKVTQSSRYLVKRTGEKVFLECVQDMDHENMFWYRQDPGLGLRLIYFSYDVKMKEKGDIPEGYSVSREKKERFSLILESASTNQTSMYLCAGDRTYEQYFGPGTRLTVT.

V gene TRBV18 combines with J gene TRBJ1-4. This CDR3 spans 13 amino acids. Per the germline V gene, CDR1 is KGHSH and CDR2 is LQKENI. CDR3 region: CASFPSLGEKLFF.

V is TRBV7-3 and J is TRBJ2-3; TCRdb reports TRBD2, a call that lacks DNA to check it against. The CDR3 length is 16 residues. Germline V CDR1 and CDR2: SGHTA, FQGTGA. The chain's CDR3 is CASSIPQAGEGDTQYF.

V gene TRBV3-1 combines with J gene TRBJ2-3; TCRdb's D call, TRBD2, is unchecked because there is no DNA. Germline values: CDR1 LGHDT, CDR2 YNNKEL (reference sequence). CDR3 length equals 13 residues. The CDR3 here is CASSPRFWDTQYF.

The chain uses TRBV7-9 and TRBJ2-1; no DNA is available, so the TRBD2 call from TCRdb remains unchecked. Germline lookup yields CDR1 SEHNR and CDR2 FQNEAQ (reference sequence). The CDR3 is made up of 15 amino acids. The CDR3 here is CASSRGAGGYNEQFF.

V and J are TRBV7-9 and TRBJ2-7; TCRdb's assignment of TRBD1 cannot be checked, as there is no DNA. The CDR3 is 14 residues long. Per germline, CDR1 SEHNR and CDR2 FQNEAQ (reference sequence). The CDR3 is CAVLGGTGGFEQYF. The whole variable domain, filled in from reference TRBV7-9 and TRBJ2-7, reads DTGVSQNPRHKITKRGQNVTFRCDPISEHNRLYWYRQTLGQGPEFLTYFQNEAQLEKSRLLSDRFSAERPKGSFSTLEIQRTEQGDSAMYLCAVLGGTGGFEQYFGPGTRLTVT.

The chain is built from TRBV12-3 or TRBV12-4 and TRBJ1-4; TCRdb picks TRBD1, but there is no DNA to check that call. The CDR3 loop spans 14 amino acids. CDR3 in amino acids: CASTGLPAREKLFF.

The chain joins TRBV5-1 to TRBJ2-1; TCRdb designates TRBD1, a call that cannot be tested without DNA. CDR1 SGHRS and CDR2 YFSETQ come from the germline V gene. The CDR3 is 17 residues long. This CDR3 reads CASSGGGLASSYNEQFF.

The chain joins TRBV19 to TRBJ2-5; TCRdb outputs TRBD1, but without DNA this stays unchecked. The germline V gene encodes CDR1 LNHDA and CDR2 SQIVND (reference sequence). This CDR3 spans 13 amino acids. CDR3 protein: CASSRDRDETQYF.

The rearrangement links TRBV28 to TRBJ2-1; the D call of TRBD2 rests on TCRdb alone, since no DNA is present to check it. Germline CDR1 and CDR2: MDHEN and SYDVKM. This CDR3 is 11 amino acids long. The CDR3 here is CASSRGPTRLF.

The gene calls are TRBV15 and TRBJ2-5; the TRBD1 assignment by TCRdb is unverifiable without DNA. The CDR3 consists of 15 residues. Germline CDR1 is LNHNV and CDR2 is YYDKDF (reference sequence). The CDR3 protein is CATSRETGLPETQYF.

The V and J genes are TRBV5-1 and TRBJ2-2; TCRdb designates TRBD2, a call that cannot be tested without DNA. Germline values: CDR1 SGHRS, CDR2 YFSETQ. CDR3 size: 15 residues. This CDR3 is CASSFSGEGTGELFF.

The CDR3 reads CASGRRPATDTQYF. The V call is TRBV7-2, the J call TRBJ2-3. The germline gives CDR1 SGHTA, CDR2 FQGNSA. The CDR3 has 14 residues.

The rearrangement uses TRBV29-1 and TRBJ2-1; checking the TCRdb D call of TRBD1 is not possible without DNA. This CDR3 is built from 15 residues. Germline lookup yields CDR1 SQVTM and CDR2 ANQGSEA. CDR3 in amino acids: CSVDLATGVYNEQFF.

The rearrangement uses TRBV12-3 or TRBV12-4 and TRBJ2-3; TCRdb designates TRBD2, a call that cannot be tested without DNA. This CDR3 has 18 amino acids. The CDR3 protein is CASRHMGTSGISTDTQYF.

The gene calls are TRBV7-2 and TRBJ2-5; there is no DNA to check the TCRdb D call of TRBD1. Per germline, CDR1 SGHTA and CDR2 FQGNSA. This CDR3 spans 16 amino acids. The CDR3 sequence is CASSLAWTGLAETQYF.

The gene calls are TRBV20-1 and TRBJ2-1; the TCRdb call, TRBD1, lacks DNA for checking. Germline V gene data show CDR1 as DFQATT and CDR2 as SNEGSKA (reference sequence). There are 20 residues in the CDR3. The CDR3 loop reads CSARDASGQGSSFSYNEQFF.

The chain is built from TRBV6-5 and TRBJ2-2. CDR1 MNHEY and CDR2 SVGAGI come from the germline V gene. This CDR3 region has 12 residues. The CDR3 sequence is CAELVVTGELFF.

This chain joins TRBV6-1 and TRBJ2-5; the D call of TRBD2 rests on TCRdb alone, since no DNA is present to check it. CDR3 length: 19 residues. Germline V gene data show CDR1 as MNHNS and CDR2 as SASEGT. This chain's CDR3 is CASSPGLAGGRTLQETQYF.

The V and J genes are TRBV6-1 and TRBJ1-2. The CDR3 runs to 13 residues. The germline V gene encodes CDR1 MNHNS and CDR2 SASEGT. This CDR3 reads CASSEEVGDGYTF.

This chain joins TRBV7-9 and TRBJ2-1; TCRdb's D call, TRBD2, is unchecked because there is no DNA. CDR3 length equals 17 residues. Germline V CDR1 and CDR2: SEHNR, FQNEAQ (reference sequence). The CDR3 loop is CASSSGTSGRADNEQFF.

V and J are TRBV7-9 and TRBJ2-5; TCRdb indicates TRBD2, and absent DNA this call remains unverified. This CDR3 contains 17 residues. The germline V gene has CDR1 SEHNR and CDR2 FQNEAQ (reference sequence). The CDR3 sequence is CASSAGLAGGPVGTQYF.

The rearrangement joins TRBV29-1 to TRBJ2-4; TCRdb's assignment of TRBD2 cannot be checked, as there is no DNA. The CDR3 totals 18 residues. The V gene's germline CDR1 is SQVTM and CDR2 ANQGSEA. Here the CDR3 reads CSVVRLAGGGLTKNIQYF.

This chain links TRBV20-1 with TRBJ2-5; the TRBD2 assignment by TCRdb is unverifiable without DNA. The CDR3 contains 16 residues. CDR1 DFQATT and CDR2 SNEGSKA come from the germline V gene (reference sequence). CDR3 sequence: CSAFIAGVLDPETQYF.